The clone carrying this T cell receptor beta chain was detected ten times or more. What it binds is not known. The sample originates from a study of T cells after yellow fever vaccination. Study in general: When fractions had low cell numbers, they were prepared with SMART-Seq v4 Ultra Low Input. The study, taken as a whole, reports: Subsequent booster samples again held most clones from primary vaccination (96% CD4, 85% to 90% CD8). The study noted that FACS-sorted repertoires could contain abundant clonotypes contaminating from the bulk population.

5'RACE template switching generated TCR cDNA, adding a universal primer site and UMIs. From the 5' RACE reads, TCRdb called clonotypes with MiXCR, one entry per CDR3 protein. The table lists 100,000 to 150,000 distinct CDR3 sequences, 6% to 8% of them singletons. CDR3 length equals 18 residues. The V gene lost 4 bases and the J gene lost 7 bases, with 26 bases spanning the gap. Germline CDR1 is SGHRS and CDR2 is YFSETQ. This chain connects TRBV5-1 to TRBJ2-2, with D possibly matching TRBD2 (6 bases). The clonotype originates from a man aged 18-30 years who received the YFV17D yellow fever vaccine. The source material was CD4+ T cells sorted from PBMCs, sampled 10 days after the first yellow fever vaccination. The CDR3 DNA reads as TGCGCCAGCAGCCCGGGGACTCAACGGACTACACATAACGGGGAGCTGTTTTTT. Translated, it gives CASSPGTQRTTHNGELFF.